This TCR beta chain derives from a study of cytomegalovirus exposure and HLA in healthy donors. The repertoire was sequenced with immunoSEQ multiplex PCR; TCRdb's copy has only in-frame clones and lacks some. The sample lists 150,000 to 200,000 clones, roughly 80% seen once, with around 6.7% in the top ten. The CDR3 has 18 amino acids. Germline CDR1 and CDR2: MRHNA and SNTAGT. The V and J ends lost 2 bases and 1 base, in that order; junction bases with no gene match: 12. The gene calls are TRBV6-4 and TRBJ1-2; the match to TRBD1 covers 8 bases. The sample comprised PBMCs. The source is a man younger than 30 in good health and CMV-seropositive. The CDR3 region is CASSDLGQGLFSNYGYTF. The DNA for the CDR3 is TGTGCCAGCAGTGACCTAGGACAGGGCCTCTTCAGTAACTATGGCTACACCTTC.